This TCR beta chain was sequenced for a study of T cells after yellow fever vaccination. Whole-study findings and limits: Repertoires obtained by FACS sorting could include abundant clonotypes that entered as contaminants from the bulk population. After the booster, approximately 95% of CD4 and just over 85% of CD8 primary-response clones were re-detected.

The sample holds a few counts of this clonotype. The antigen remains undetermined. The authors made TCR cDNA by 5'RACE template switching, adding a universal primer site and UMIs. TCRdb reanalysed the 5' RACE reads using MiXCR and keeps one entry per CDR3 protein. The sample yields some 400,000 distinct CDR3 sequences, around 6.4% seen once. Here the sequenced sample was PBMCs, taken 5 days after the yellow fever booster vaccination. This sequence was found in a man in his thirties or forties who received the YFV17D yellow fever vaccine.

The CDR3 sequence is CASTLAGGKGEQYF. The CDR3 DNA sequence: TGTGCCAGCACCCTAGCGGGAGGGAAGGGCGAGCAGTACTTC. The J gene is TRBJ2-7, the V gene TRBV6-5; TRBD2 agrees at 12 bases. The CDR3 consists of 14 residues. The V gene's germline CDR1 is MNHEY and CDR2 SVGAGI. V lost 7 bases and J lost 6; bases outside the gene matches: 7.